This is a list of T cell receptor beta chains from one sample in a study of blood T cell repertoires in COVID-19. The data were produced by immunoSEQ multiplex PCR, yet TCRdb's version contains in-frame clones alone and is incomplete. The table has tens of thousands of clones, 60% to 85% seen once. Sequencing input: peripheral blood. The receptor set was obtained from a human donor in a cohort sampled during active COVID-19. Both conserved end residues are part of each CDR3. D genes are given only for firm matches. Clone size is stated in some rows and not others, as once, few, many or a class when expanded.

D,size,V,J,CDR3,DNA
NA,NA,TRBV7-2,TRBJ2-5,CASSQAGPQYF,TGTGCCAGCAGCCAGGCGGGTCCCCAGTACTTC
TRBD2,NA,TRBV7-2,TRBJ2-7,CASSRTSGNAYEQYF,TGTGCCAGCAGCCGGACTAGCGGAAATGCCTACGAGCAGTACTTC
NA,NA,TRBV20-1,TRBJ1-1,CSATPADEAFF,TGCAGTGCCACCCCCGCAGATGAAGCTTTCTTT
TRBD2,NA,TRBV6-2/TRBV6-3,TRBJ2-7,CASSLTSGSYEQYF,TGTGCCAGCAGCCTAACTAGCGGATCCTACGAGCAGTACTTC
NA,NA,TRBV6-5,TRBJ1-1,CASSPQPGDTEAFF,TGTGCCAGCAGTCCCCAACCGGGAGACACTGAAGCTTTCTTT
TRBD2,NA,TRBV7-2,TRBJ2-3,CASSLGVAGLDTQYF,TGTGCCAGCAGCTTAGGGGTAGCGGGGCTAGATACGCAGTATTTT
TRBD2,NA,TRBV6-5,TRBJ2-3,CASSFSGKPPTDTQYF,TGTGCCAGCAGTTTTAGCGGGAAACCACCCACAGATACGCAGTATTTT
NA,NA,TRBV2,TRBJ1-4,CASGSQGTNEKLFF,TGTGCCAGCGGGTCCCAGGGGACTAATGAAAAACTGTTTTTT
NA,once,TRBV5-1,TRBJ2-2,CASSLGRGTGELFF,TGCGCCAGCAGCTTGGGACGGGGCACCGGGGAGCTGTTTTTT
TRBD2,NA,TRBV19,TRBJ2-7,CASSIGTRTSPIPEQYF,TGTGCCAGTAGTATAGGCACTCGGACTAGCCCTATCCCCGAGCAGTACTTC
TRBD1,NA,TRBV9,TRBJ2-5,CASSAHPGQQETQYF,TGTGCCAGCAGCGCACACCCGGGACAGCAAGAGACCCAGTACTTC
NA,once,TRBV3-1/TRBV3-2,TRBJ1-1,CASSYGPRVNTEAFF,TGTGCCAGCAGCTATGGACCCAGGGTGAACACTGAAGCTTTCTTT
TRBD1,NA,TRBV5-4,TRBJ2-3,CASRRQGAGTDTQYF,TGTGCCAGCAGGAGACAGGGGGCGGGCACAGATACGCAGTATTTT
TRBD1,once,TRBV6-9,TRBJ2-5,CASSFLICRDRVKTQYF,TGTGCCAGCAGTTTTCTTATTTGCCGGGACAGGGTAAAGACCCAGTACTTC
NA,NA,TRBV5-6,TRBJ2-7,CASSFSLSPAGRSYEQYF,TGTGCCAGCAGCTTCTCTCTTTCTCCGGCGGGGCGCTCCTACGAGCAGTACTTC
TRBD2,NA,TRBV2,TRBJ2-3,CASSELAGFSDTQYF,TGTGCCAGCAGTGAGCTAGCGGGATTCTCAGATACGCAGTATTTT
NA,few,TRBV6-6,TRBJ1-5,CASSIWGDRQPQHF,TGTGCCAGCAGTATCTGGGGGGATAGGCAGCCCCAGCATTTT
NA,few,TRBV4-1,TRBJ2-6,CASSQDSGLADSGANVLTF,TGCGCCAGCAGCCAAGATTCGGGTCTAGCAGACTCTGGGGCCAACGTCCTGACTTTC
NA,NA,TRBV10-1,TRBJ2-4,CASSADLAKNIQYF,TGCGCCAGCAGTGCGGACTTAGCCAAAAACATTCAGTACTTC
NA,NA,TRBV9,TRBJ2-7,CASSPNRSAGEQYF,TGTGCCAGCAGCCCCAATAGGTCGGCGGGAGAGCAGTACTTC
NA,NA,TRBV7-2,TRBJ2-7,CASSLGRGEQYF,TGTGCCAGCAGCTTAGGCAGGGGCGAGCAGTACTTC
NA,NA,TRBV5-6,TRBJ1-1,CASSLSRETEAFF,TGTGCCAGCAGCTTATCTCGGGAGACTGAAGCTTTCTTT
TRBD2,NA,TRBV2,TRBJ2-2,CASSGLAANTGELFF,TGTGCCAGCAGTGGCCTAGCGGCTAACACCGGGGAGCTGTTTTTT
TRBD1,NA,TRBV7-9,TRBJ1-2,CASSGTGGYYGYTF,TGTGCCAGCAGCGGGACAGGGGGCTACTATGGCTACACCTTC
NA,NA,TRBV6-5,TRBJ2-1,CASSPGNSYNEQFF,TGTGCCAGCAGTCCAGGGAACTCCTACAATGAGCAGTTCTTC
TRBD2,NA,TRBV5-1,TRBJ2-2,CASSHLLAGTNTGELFF,TGCGCCAGCAGCCATCTCCTAGCGGGGACGAACACCGGGGAGCTGTTTTTT
NA,many,TRBV21-1,TRBJ2-7,CASSKAGAYYEQYF,TGTGCCAGCAGCAAAGCGGGGGCCTACTACGAGCAGTACTTC
NA,few,TRBV2,TRBJ2-7,CASSPPTNSYEQYF,TGTGCCAGCAGTCCGCCTACGAACTCCTACGAGCAGTACTTC
NA,NA,TRBV28,TRBJ1-2,CASKDLLGGSKAYGYTF,TGTGCCAGCAAGGACCTCCTCGGGGGGTCTAAGGCCTATGGCTACACCTTC